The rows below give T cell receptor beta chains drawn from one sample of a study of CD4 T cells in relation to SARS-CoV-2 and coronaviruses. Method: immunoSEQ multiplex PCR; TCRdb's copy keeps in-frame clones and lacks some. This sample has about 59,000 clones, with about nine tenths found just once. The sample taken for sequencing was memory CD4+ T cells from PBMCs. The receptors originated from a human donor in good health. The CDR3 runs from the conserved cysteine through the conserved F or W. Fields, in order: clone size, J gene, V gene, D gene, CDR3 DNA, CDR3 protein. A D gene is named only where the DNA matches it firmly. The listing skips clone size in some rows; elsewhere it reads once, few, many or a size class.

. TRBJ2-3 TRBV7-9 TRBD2 TGTGCCAGCAGCCCCCCCGGAGTGGGAGGGTTGGCAGATACGCAGTATTTT CASSPPGVGGLADTQYF
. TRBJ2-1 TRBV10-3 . TGTGCCATCAGTGAAGTCCCCCGGGACCAGCGGTACAATGAGCAGTTCTTC CAISEVPRDQRYNEQFF
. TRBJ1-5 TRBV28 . TGTGCCAGCAGTTCTGTCCCTCAGCCCCAGCATTTT CASSSVPQPQHF
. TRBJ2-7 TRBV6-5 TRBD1 TGTGCCAGCAGCCGGGACAGGGTACAGTACGAGCAGTACTTC CASSRDRVQYEQYF
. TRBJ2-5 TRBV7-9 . TGTGCCAGCAGCTTAGTTGCCGGGACCCAGTACTTC CASSLVAGTQYF
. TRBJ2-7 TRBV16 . TGTGCCAGCAGCCAATCCTCAGTAACTAACGAGCAGTACTTC CASSQSSVTNEQYF
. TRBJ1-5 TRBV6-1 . TGTGCCAGCAGTGAACTTATGGGGGGTAACAATCAGCCCCAGCATTTT CASSELMGGNNQPQHF
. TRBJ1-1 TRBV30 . TGTGCCTGGAGTGTATCGGCTAACACTGAAGCTTTCTTT CAWSVSANTEAFF
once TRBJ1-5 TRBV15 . TGTGCCACCAGCAGAGGGGACCAGGGGCGTATTCAGCCCCAGCATTTT CATSRGDQGRIQPQHF
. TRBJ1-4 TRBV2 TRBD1 TGTGCCAGCAGTCGGGACAGGGGGCCGAATGAAAAACTGTTTTTT CASSRDRGPNEKLFF
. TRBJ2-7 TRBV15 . TGTGCCACCAGCAGAAGCGATTTCAGGGGAATCGGCGAGCAGTACTTC CATSRSDFRGIGEQYF
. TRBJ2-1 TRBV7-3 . TGTGCCAGCAGCTTAACCAGGGATGAGCAGTTCTTC CASSLTRDEQFF
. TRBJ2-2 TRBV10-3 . TGTGCCATCAGTGATCCGGGACAACTCACCGGGGAGCTGTTTTTT CAISDPGQLTGELFF
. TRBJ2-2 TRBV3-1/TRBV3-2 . TGTGCCAGCAGCCAGAGGGGACTGGATCGCACCGGGGAGCTGTTTTTT CASSQRGLDRTGELFF
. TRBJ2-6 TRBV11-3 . TGTGCCAGCAGCCGTGGGACCCCTTCTGGGGCCAACGTCCTGACTTTC CASSRGTPSGANVLTF
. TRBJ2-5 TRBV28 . TGTGCCAGCAGTGAAGTAGAAGAGACCCAGTACTTC CASSEVEETQYF
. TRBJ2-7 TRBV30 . TGTGCCTGGAGTAGGGGGACACCAACTTACGAGCAGTACTTC CAWSRGTPTYEQYF
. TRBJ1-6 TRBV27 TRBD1 TGTGCCAGCAGTTCATTACCGGGACAGGGGGCTAGTAGCTATAATTCACCCCTCCACTTT CASSSLPGQGASSYNSPLHF
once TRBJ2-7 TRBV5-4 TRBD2 TGTGCCAGCAGCCCGGCGCTAGCGGGGGCCTACGAGCAGTACTTC CASSPALAGAYEQYF
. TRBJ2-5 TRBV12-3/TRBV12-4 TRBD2 TGTGCCAGCAGCAGGACTAGTGAGACCCAGTACTTC CASSRTSETQYF
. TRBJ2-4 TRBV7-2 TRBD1 TGTGCCAGCAGCTATACAGGGGGCGCGACCAAAAACATTCAGTACTTC CASSYTGGATKNIQYF
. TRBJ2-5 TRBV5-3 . TGTGCCAGAAGCTTCCCCCCTTGGGGGACGGTTGGGGAGACCCAGTACTTC CARSFPPWGTVGETQYF
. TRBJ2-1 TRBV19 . TGTGCCAGCGGGTTTCCCCCATTAGATGAGCAGTTCTTC CASGFPPLDEQFF
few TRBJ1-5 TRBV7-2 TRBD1 TGTGCCAGCAGCCCCACCGGGACAGCCCACCAGCCCCAGCATTTT CASSPTGTAHQPQHF